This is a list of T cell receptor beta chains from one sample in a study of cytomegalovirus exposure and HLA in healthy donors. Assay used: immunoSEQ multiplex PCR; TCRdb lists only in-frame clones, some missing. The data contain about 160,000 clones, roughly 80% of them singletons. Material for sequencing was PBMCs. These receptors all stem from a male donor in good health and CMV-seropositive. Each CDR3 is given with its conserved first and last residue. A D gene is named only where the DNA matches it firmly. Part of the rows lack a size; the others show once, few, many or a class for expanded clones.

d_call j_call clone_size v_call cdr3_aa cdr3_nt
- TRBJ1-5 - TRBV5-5 CASSFTGNQPQHF TGTGCCAGCAGCTTCACGGGGAATCAGCCCCAGCATTTT
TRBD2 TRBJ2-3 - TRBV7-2 CASSNGLAGSTDTQYF TGTGCCAGCAGCAACGGACTAGCGGGGAGCACAGATACGCAGTATTTT
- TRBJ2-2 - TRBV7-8 CASSFGRRENTGELFF TGTGCCAGCAGCTTCGGTCGGCGGGAGAACACCGGGGAGCTGTTTTTT
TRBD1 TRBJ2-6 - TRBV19 CASSLDRVTLSGANVLTF TGTGCCAGTAGTTTGGACAGGGTTACCCTCTCTGGGGCCAACGTCCTGACTTTC
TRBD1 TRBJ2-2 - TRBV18 CASSPPGQSTGELFF TGTGCCAGCTCACCTCCGGGACAGAGCACCGGGGAGCTGTTTTTT
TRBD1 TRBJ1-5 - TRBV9 CASSVVTGEYYQPQHF TGTGCCAGCAGCGTAGTTACAGGGGAGTATTATCAGCCCCAGCATTTT
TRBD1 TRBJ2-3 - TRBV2 CASSLQGSTDTQYF TGTGCCAGCAGTTTACAGGGGAGCACAGATACGCAGTATTTT
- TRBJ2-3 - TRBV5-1 CASSLAGSTGTDTQYF TGCGCCAGCAGCTTGGCGGGGAGTACGGGCACAGATACGCAGTATTTT
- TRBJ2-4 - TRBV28 CASQRRSGIQYF TGTGCCAGCCAACGGAGGTCAGGCATTCAGTACTTC
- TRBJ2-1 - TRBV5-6 CASSLDRYNEQFF TGTGCCAGCAGCCTCGACAGGTACAATGAGCAGTTCTTC
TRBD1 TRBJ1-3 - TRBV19 CASKGQGADTIYF TGTGCCAGTAAGGGACAGGGGGCGGACACCATATATTTT
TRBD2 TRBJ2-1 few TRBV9 CASSPGTSGPEEQFF TGTGCCAGCAGCCCAGGGACTAGCGGGCCAGAGGAGCAGTTCTTC
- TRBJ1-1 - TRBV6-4 CASSQDSLYTEAFF TGTGCCAGCAGCCAGGACAGCCTTTACACTGAAGCTTTCTTT
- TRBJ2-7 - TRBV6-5 CASSYLDMRLSYEQYF TGTGCCAGCAGTTACCTGGACATGCGACTTTCCTACGAGCAGTACTTC
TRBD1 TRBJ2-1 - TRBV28 CASSTRDRGFEQFF TGTGCCAGCAGCACCCGGGACAGGGGCTTTGAGCAGTTCTTC
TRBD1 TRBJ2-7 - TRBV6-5 CASSYDRATSYEQYF TGTGCCAGCAGTTACGACAGGGCGACATCCTACGAGCAGTACTTC
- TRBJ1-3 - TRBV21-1 CASSKESGRGNGNTIYF TGTGCCAGCAGCAAAGAGTCAGGCAGGGGAAATGGAAACACCATATATTTT
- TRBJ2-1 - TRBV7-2 CASSLDVGAYEQFF TGTGCCAGCAGCTTAGATGTGGGAGCTTATGAGCAGTTCTTC
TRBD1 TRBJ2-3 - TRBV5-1 CASSEDRGADTQYF TGCGCCAGCAGTGAGGACAGGGGGGCAGATACGCAGTATTTT
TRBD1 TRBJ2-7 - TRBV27 CASSFGNRGKNEQYF TGTGCCAGCAGTTTCGGGAACAGGGGGAAGAACGAGCAGTACTTC
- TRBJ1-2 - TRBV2 CASSEARGAVEGYTF TGTGCCAGCAGTGAAGCGCGGGGGGCAGTCGAGGGCTACACCTTC
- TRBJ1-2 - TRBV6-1 CASSSVPSDRGGYTF TGTGCCAGCAGCTCCGTTCCGTCCGACCGAGGAGGCTACACCTTC
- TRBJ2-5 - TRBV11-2 CASSQGGTFREAQYF TGTGCCAGCAGTCAAGGCGGGACCTTTAGGGAGGCCCAGTACTTC
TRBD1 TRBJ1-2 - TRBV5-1 CASSLYPQGDYGYTF TGCGCCAGCAGCCTCTATCCACAGGGGGACTATGGCTACACCTTC
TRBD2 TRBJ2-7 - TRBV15 CATSKPGRGTSPYEQYF TGTGCCACCAGCAAACCCGGACGGGGGACTAGCCCTTACGAGCAGTACTTC
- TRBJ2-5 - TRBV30 CAWSVQELETQYF TGTGCCTGGAGTGTACAGGAATTAGAGACCCAGTACTTC
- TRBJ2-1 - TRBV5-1 CASSLGGKGTYNEQFF TGCGCCAGCAGCTTGGGTGGGAAGGGGACCTACAATGAGCAGTTCTTC
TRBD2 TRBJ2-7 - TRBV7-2 CASRPGLAAGGEQYF TGTGCCAGCAGACCGGGACTAGCGGCTGGGGGCGAGCAGTACTTC
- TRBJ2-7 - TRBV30 CAWRKRGLSYEQYF TGTGCCTGGAGAAAAAGGGGCCTCTCCTACGAGCAGTACTTC
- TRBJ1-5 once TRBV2 CASGPISGQPQHF TGTGCCAGCGGGCCCATCAGCGGTCAGCCCCAGCATTTT
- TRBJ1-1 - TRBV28 CASSFSTGRTEAFF TGTGCCAGCAGTTTCAGCACAGGGCGCACTGAAGCTTTCTTT
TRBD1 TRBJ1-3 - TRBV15 CATSGLTGAGNTIYF TGTGCCACCTCAGGCCTTACAGGGGCTGGAAACACCATATATTTT
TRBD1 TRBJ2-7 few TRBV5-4 CASSLGQGDAYEQYF TGTGCCAGCAGCTTGGGGCAGGGGGACGCCTACGAGCAGTACTTC
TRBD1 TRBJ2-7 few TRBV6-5 CASMPLTGPYEQYF TGTGCCAGCATGCCGCTGACAGGGCCCTACGAGCAGTACTTC
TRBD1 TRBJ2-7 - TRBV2 CAIQPRTGTSYEQYF TGTGCCATCCAACCCCGGACAGGGACCTCCTACGAGCAGTACTTC
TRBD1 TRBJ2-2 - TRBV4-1 CASSQVPGQGSGELFF TGCGCCAGCAGCCAAGTACCGGGACAGGGGTCCGGGGAGCTGTTTTTT
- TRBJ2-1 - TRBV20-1 CSAPLGGVRFF TGCAGTGCTCCCCTGGGCGGGGTCAGGTTCTTC
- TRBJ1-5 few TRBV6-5 CASISLGGAQHF TGTGCCAGCATTTCCCTCGGCGGGGCCCAGCATTTT
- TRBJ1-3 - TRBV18 CASSPAGNTIYF TGTGCCAGCTCCCCCGCGGGGAACACCATATATTTT
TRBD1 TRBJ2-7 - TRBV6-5 CASSYSTGLRIYEQYF TGTGCCAGCAGTTACTCGACAGGGCTAAGGATTTACGAGCAGTACTTC
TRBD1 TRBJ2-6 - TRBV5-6 CASSFTGAQANVLTF TGTGCCAGCAGCTTCACAGGGGCTCAGGCCAACGTCCTGACTTTC
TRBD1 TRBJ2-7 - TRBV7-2 CASSRPDREIYEQYF TGTGCCAGCAGCAGACCAGACAGGGAAATATACGAGCAGTACTTC
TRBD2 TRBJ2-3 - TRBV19 CASSPGLFITDTQYF TGTGCCAGTAGCCCGGGACTATTTATCACAGATACGCAGTATTTT
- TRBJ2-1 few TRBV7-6 CASSLASYNEQFF TGTGCCAGCAGCCTGGCCAGCTACAATGAGCAGTTCTTC
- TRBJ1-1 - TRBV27 CATVPWGGSGNTEAFF TGTGCCACCGTCCCTTGGGGGGGTTCGGGGAACACTGAAGCTTTCTTT
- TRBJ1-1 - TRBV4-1 CASRGDWETNTEAFF TGCGCCAGCAGAGGGGACTGGGAGACGAACACTGAAGCTTTCTTT